This T cell receptor (beta chain) was captured in a study of control samples from healthy donors and cancer patients. The method was immunoSEQ multiplex PCR; TCRdb's version includes in-frame clones alone and lacks a portion of them. The data show approximately 150,000 clones, with more than 90% seen just once and 2% held by the top ten. Unmatched junction bases numbered 10, after V lost 4 bases and J lost 4 bases. The CDR3 runs 17 residues. CDR1 is WNHNN, CDR2 SYGVQD, per germline (reference sequence). This sequence was found in a woman in her thirties or forties in good health. Sequencing was performed on blood. This sequence joins TRBV10-1 and TRBJ2-2; 9 bases fit TRBD1. The CDR3 DNA reads as TGCGCCAGCAGTGGGTCCCTCGGGACAGGGTTCACCGGGGAGCTGTTTTTT. This codes for CASSGSLGTGFTGELFF.